A selection of T cell receptor beta chains follows, all from one sample in a study of blood T cell repertoires in COVID-19. Some clones are missing from TCRdb's copy, which holds only in-frame ones; the method was immunoSEQ multiplex PCR. The profile covers 270,000 or so clones, with 84% appearing a single time and 8.6% taken by the ten largest. The sample comprised peripheral blood. The source is a human donor in a cohort sampled during active COVID-19. Each CDR3 is given with its conserved first and last residue. A D gene is named only where the DNA matches it firmly. Size is stated for part of the rows, as once, few or many counts, or as a class when the clone is expanded.

TRBV4-2	-	17	TRBJ2-1	-	CASSQEITAQRYNEQFF	TGTGCCAGCAGCCAAGAAATAACAGCTCAACGATACAATGAGCAGTTCTTC
TRBV6-2/TRBV6-3	TRBD1	17	TRBJ2-3	few	CASSNTGTGVRADTQYF	TGTGCCAGCAGTAATACCGGGACAGGGGTAAGGGCAGATACGCAGTATTTT
TRBV7-9	-	13	TRBJ1-3	few	CASSHGVGNTIYF	TGTGCCAGCAGCCACGGAGTTGGAAACACCATATATTTT
TRBV9	-	14	TRBJ1-1	-	CASSTQGRGSEAFF	TGTGCCAGCAGCACCCAGGGGCGCGGGTCTGAAGCTTTCTTT
TRBV19	TRBD1	18	TRBJ1-4	once	CASSIGAGGPVSQEKLFF	TGTGCCAGTAGTATAGGGGCAGGGGGCCCCGTGAGCCAAGAAAAACTGTTTTTT
TRBV6-5	TRBD2	14	TRBJ2-1	-	CASESGGSDNEQFF	TGTGCCAGCGAGAGCGGGGGGTCCGACAATGAGCAGTTCTTC
TRBV10-2	-	13	TRBJ1-1	-	CASSEQANTEAFF	TGCGCCAGCAGTGAACAGGCGAACACTGAAGCTTTCTTT
TRBV5-1	TRBD2	18	TRBJ2-3	-	CASSLGLGAGGHTDTQYF	TGCGCCAGCAGCTTGGGATTAGGGGCGGGAGGACACACAGATACGCAGTATTTT
TRBV9	-	11	TRBJ1-2	-	CASRHLTGYTF	TGTGCCAGCAGACACCTTACAGGCTACACCTTC
TRBV3-1/TRBV3-2	-	13	TRBJ1-5	-	CASSQGGGEPQHF	TGTGCCAGCAGCCAAGGGGGGGGCGAGCCCCAGCATTTT
TRBV3-1/TRBV3-2	TRBD1	15	TRBJ1-3	-	CASSAQGVSGNTIYF	TGTGCCAGCAGCGCACAGGGGGTCTCTGGAAACACCATATATTTT
TRBV19	TRBD2	15	TRBJ2-7	-	CASSTPRTSSDEQYF	TGTGCCAGTAGTACCCCCCGGACTAGCAGCGACGAGCAGTACTTC
TRBV5-1	-	18	TRBJ2-3	-	CASSPLGGAGFSTDTQYF	TGCGCCAGCAGCCCCCTGGGCGGGGCAGGATTTAGCACAGATACGCAGTATTTT
TRBV5-1	TRBD1	13	TRBJ2-5	-	CASSRQGQETQYF	TGCGCCAGCAGCCGACAGGGCCAAGAGACCCAGTACTTC
TRBV19	TRBD1	16	TRBJ1-2	-	CASTSPPGQGRGGYTF	TGTGCCAGTACCTCTCCCCCGGGACAGGGAAGAGGGGGCTACACCTTC
TRBV6-1	-	14	TRBJ2-7	-	CASSEVLWSGEQYF	TGTGCCAGCAGTGAAGTTCTCTGGTCGGGCGAGCAGTACTTC
TRBV18	-	14	TRBJ2-7	-	CASSPGAGSGEQYF	TGTGCCAGCTCACCAGGGGCAGGATCTGGCGAGCAGTACTTC
TRBV5-1	TRBD2	16	TRBJ2-2	-	CASSPVSGSLSGELFF	TGCGCCAGCAGCCCGGTTAGCGGGAGTCTCTCCGGGGAGCTGTTTTTT
TRBV5-6	-	15	TRBJ1-2	-	CASRDDKTANYGYTF	TGTGCCAGCAGAGACGATAAGACAGCCAACTATGGCTACACCTTC
TRBV5-6	TRBD1	16	TRBJ2-3	few	CASSLYPGQGTDTQYF	TGTGCCAGCAGCCTATACCCGGGACAGGGCACAGATACGCAGTATTTT
TRBV28	TRBD1	15	TRBJ1-1	-	CASRGWDSGSTEAFF	TGTGCCAGCAGAGGGTGGGACAGCGGGAGCACTGAAGCTTTCTTT
TRBV6-5	-	16	TRBJ2-1	-	CASSYPVYGSYNEQFF	TGTGCCAGCAGCTACCCCGTCTATGGCTCCTACAATGAGCAGTTCTTC
TRBV5-1	-	12	TRBJ1-1	-	CASSLAGQGAFF	TGCGCCAGCAGCTTGGCCGGGCAGGGAGCTTTCTTT
TRBV4-1	TRBD2	15	TRBJ2-7	many	CASSGRTSRRGEQYF	TGCGCCAGCAGCGGACGGACTAGCAGGAGGGGCGAGCAGTACTTC
TRBV11-2	-	14	TRBJ2-3	once	CASSLGGGFDTQYF	TGTGCCAGCAGCTTAGGTGGCGGATTCGATACGCAGTATTTT
TRBV23-1	-	14	TRBJ2-3	-	CASSPGRDTDTQYF	TGCGCCAGCAGTCCCGGCAGGGACACAGATACGCAGTATTTT
TRBV5-1	-	13	TRBJ1-4	few	CASSFTSVEKLFF	TGCGCCAGCAGCTTTACCAGCGTAGAAAAACTGTTTTTT
TRBV19	-	15	TRBJ1-2	-	CASSDQRPPNYGYTF	TGTGCCAGTAGTGACCAGAGGCCCCCTAACTATGGCTACACCTTC
TRBV6-2/TRBV6-3	TRBD1	15	TRBJ1-5	-	CASSWRTGVNQPQHF	TGTGCCAGCAGTTGGAGGACAGGGGTCAATCAGCCCCAGCATTTT
TRBV7-9	TRBD2	14	TRBJ2-2	-	CASSPLAGVGELFF	TGTGCCAGCAGCCCTCTAGCGGGAGTCGGGGAGCTGTTTTTT
TRBV19	-	15	TRBJ2-1	-	CASSLGAGLYNEQFF	TGTGCCAGTAGTTTGGGAGCGGGCCTTTACAATGAGCAGTTCTTC
TRBV6-5	-	15	TRBJ1-5	-	CATTGGGASNQPQHF	TGTGCCACAACGGGAGGGGGGGCTAGCAATCAGCCCCAGCATTTT
TRBV10-1	-	13	TRBJ2-3	-	CASSYTPEDTQYF	TGCGCCAGCAGTTACACACCCGAAGATACGCAGTATTTT
TRBV7-9	-	13	TRBJ1-2	-	CAGVPARGYGYTF	TGTGCCGGGGTGCCCGCAAGAGGGTATGGCTACACCTTC
TRBV19	-	15	TRBJ2-6	-	CASSIDARGANVLTF	TGTGCCAGTAGTATAGACGCTAGGGGGGCCAACGTCCTGACTTTC
TRBV5-8	-	16	TRBJ1-1	few	CASSLGGGELDTEAFF	TGTGCCAGCAGCTTGGGTGGGGGGGAGTTGGACACTGAAGCTTTCTTT
TRBV18	-	13	TRBJ2-1	-	CASSPSGVEEQFF	TGTGCCAGCTCACCCTCGGGGGTTGAGGAGCAGTTCTTC
TRBV21-1	-	13	TRBJ2-5	once	CASSSRARETQYF	TGTGCCAGCAGCAGCAGGGCGAGGGAGACCCAGTACTTC
TRBV6-1	TRBD1	15	TRBJ1-6	-	CASSENQGAGSPLHF	TGTGCCAGCAGTGAAAACCAGGGGGCAGGTTCACCCCTCCACTTT
TRBV11-2	TRBD1	14	TRBJ2-3	-	CASRNRGQGDTQYF	TGTGCCAGCAGGAACAGGGGGCAAGGAGATACGCAGTATTTT
TRBV6-5	TRBD1	15	TRBJ2-7	-	CASRPIGTGDYEQYF	TGTGCCAGCAGACCAATCGGGACAGGGGATTACGAGCAGTACTTC
TRBV11-3	-	13	TRBJ2-1	-	CASSLGAPDEQFF	TGTGCCAGCAGCTTGGGAGCTCCCGATGAGCAGTTCTTC
TRBV6-5	TRBD1	15	TRBJ1-6	-	CASIPGQGGTKPLHF	TGTGCCAGCATCCCGGGACAGGGAGGGACGAAACCCCTCCACTTT
TRBV7-2	-	16	TRBJ2-2	-	CASSLGGRLSTGELFF	TGTGCCAGCAGCTTAGGGGGCAGGTTAAGCACCGGGGAGCTGTTTTTT
TRBV5-4	-	13	TRBJ1-2	few	CASSFPGGGGYTF	TGTGCCAGCAGCTTTCCGGGGGGAGGTGGCTACACCTTC
TRBV7-2	TRBD1	14	TRBJ1-1	-	CASSPSGTGTEAFF	TGTGCCAGCAGCCCATCCGGGACAGGGACTGAAGCTTTCTTT
TRBV7-2	TRBD1	15	TRBJ1-5	-	CASSFGDRGDQPQHF	TGTGCCAGCAGCTTTGGGGACAGGGGTGATCAGCCCCAGCATTTT
TRBV28	-	16	TRBJ2-5	-	CASSSPTARGEETQYF	TGTGCCAGCAGTTCCCCCACGGCCAGGGGCGAAGAGACCCAGTACTTC
TRBV6-5	-	15	TRBJ2-3	-	CASSTGLLLTDTQYF	TGTGCCAGCAGTACGGGTCTCCTTCTCACAGATACGCAGTATTTT
TRBV29-1	TRBD1	13	TRBJ2-7	-	CSVDVQGANEQYF	TGCAGCGTTGATGTACAGGGGGCCAACGAGCAGTACTTC
TRBV10-2	TRBD1	16	TRBJ1-1	-	CASSDPTGTRHTEAFF	TGCGCCAGCAGTGACCCGACAGGGACCAGGCACACTGAAGCTTTCTTT
TRBV5-4	TRBD1	14	TRBJ1-1	-	CASSTGQGRTEAFF	TGTGCCAGCAGCACGGGACAGGGAAGGACTGAAGCTTTCTTT
TRBV3-1/TRBV3-2	TRBD2	19	TRBJ2-1	-	CASSARTSGRSSSYNEQFF	TGTGCCAGCAGCGCCCGGACTAGCGGGAGATCAAGCTCCTACAATGAGCAGTTCTTC
TRBV7-8	-	15	TRBJ1-6	many	CASSSPGLRNSPLHF	TGTGCCAGCAGCTCGCCGGGACTCAGAAATTCACCCCTCCACTTT
TRBV5-1	-	18	TRBJ1-1	-	CASSYSTGRSQMNTEAFF	TGCGCCAGCAGCTACTCGACAGGCCGCAGCCAAATGAACACTGAAGCTTTCTTT
TRBV3-1/TRBV3-2	-	16	TRBJ2-5	many	CASSQQPGGVQETQYF	TGTGCCAGCAGCCAACAACCCGGCGGGGTACAAGAGACCCAGTACTTC
TRBV9	-	15	TRBJ2-3	-	CASSVGAARTDTQYF	TGTGCCAGCAGCGTAGGGGCAGCCCGCACAGATACGCAGTATTTT